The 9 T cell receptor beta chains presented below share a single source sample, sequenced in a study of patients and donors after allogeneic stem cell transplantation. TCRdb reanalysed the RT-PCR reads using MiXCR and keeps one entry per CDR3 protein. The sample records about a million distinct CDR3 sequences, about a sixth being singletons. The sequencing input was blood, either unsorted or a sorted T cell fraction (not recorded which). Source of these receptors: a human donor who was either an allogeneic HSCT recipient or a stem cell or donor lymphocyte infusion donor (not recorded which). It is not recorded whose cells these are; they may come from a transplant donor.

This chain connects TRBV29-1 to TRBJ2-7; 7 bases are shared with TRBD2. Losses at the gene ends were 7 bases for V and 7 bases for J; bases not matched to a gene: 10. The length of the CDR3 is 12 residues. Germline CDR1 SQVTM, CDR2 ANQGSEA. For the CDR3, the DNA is TGCAGCGGGGGAGGGACTTCTGGGGAGCAGTACTTC. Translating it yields CSGGGTSGEQYF.

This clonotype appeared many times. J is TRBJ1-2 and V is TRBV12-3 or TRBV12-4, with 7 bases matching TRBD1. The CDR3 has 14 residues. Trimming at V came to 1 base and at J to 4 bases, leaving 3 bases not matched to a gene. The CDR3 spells CASSLDRGAYGYTF. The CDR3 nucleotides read TGTGCCAGCAGTTTAGACAGGGGCGCCTATGGCTACACCTTC.

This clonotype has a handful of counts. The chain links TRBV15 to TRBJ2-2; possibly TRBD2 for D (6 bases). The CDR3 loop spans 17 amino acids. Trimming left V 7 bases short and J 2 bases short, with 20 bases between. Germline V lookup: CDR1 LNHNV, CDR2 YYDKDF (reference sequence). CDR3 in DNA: TGTGCCACCACGCCAGACGTGGCGGGGAGTAACACCGGGGAGCTGTTTTTT. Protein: CATTPDVAGSNTGELFF.

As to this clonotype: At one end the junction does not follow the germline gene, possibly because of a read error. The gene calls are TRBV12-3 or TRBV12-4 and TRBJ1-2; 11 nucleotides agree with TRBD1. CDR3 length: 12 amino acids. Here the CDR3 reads CASSPRTGGADF. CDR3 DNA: TGTGCCAGCAGTCCCCGGACAGGGGGCGCGGATTTC.

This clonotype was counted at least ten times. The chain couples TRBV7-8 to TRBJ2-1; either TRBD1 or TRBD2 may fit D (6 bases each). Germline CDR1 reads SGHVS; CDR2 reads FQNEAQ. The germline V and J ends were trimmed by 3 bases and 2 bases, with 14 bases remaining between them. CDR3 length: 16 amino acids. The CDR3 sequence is CASSFRSGGTYNEQFF. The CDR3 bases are TGTGCCAGCAGCTTTCGTTCCGGGGGCACCTACAATGAGCAGTTCTTC. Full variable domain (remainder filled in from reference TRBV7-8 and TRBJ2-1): GAGVSQSPRYKVAKRGQDVALRCDPISGHVSLFWYQQALGQGPEFLTYFQNEAQLDKSGLPSDRFFAERPEGSVSTLKIQRTQQEDSAVYLCASSFRSGGTYNEQFFGPGTRLTVL.

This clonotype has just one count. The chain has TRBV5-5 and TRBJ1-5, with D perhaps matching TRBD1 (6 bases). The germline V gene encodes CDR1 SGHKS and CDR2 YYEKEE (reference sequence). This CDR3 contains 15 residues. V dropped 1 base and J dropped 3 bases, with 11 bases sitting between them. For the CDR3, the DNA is TGTGCCAGCAGCTTGCGGGACAACTACAATCAGCCCCAGCATTTT. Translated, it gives CASSLRDNYNQPQHF.

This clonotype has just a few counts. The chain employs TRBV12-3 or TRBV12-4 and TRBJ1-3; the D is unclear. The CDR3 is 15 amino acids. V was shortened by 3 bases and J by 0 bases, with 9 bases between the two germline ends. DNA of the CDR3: TGTGCCAGCAGTTTGGGCGAGCCCTCTGGAAACACCATATATTTT. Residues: CASSLGEPSGNTIYF.

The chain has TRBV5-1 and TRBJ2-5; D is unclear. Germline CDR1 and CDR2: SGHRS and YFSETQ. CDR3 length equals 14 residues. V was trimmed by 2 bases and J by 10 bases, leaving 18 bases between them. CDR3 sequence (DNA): TGCGCCAGCAGCTTAGGGCTAAAAGAGAATGGCCAGTACTTC. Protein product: CASSLGLKENGQYF.

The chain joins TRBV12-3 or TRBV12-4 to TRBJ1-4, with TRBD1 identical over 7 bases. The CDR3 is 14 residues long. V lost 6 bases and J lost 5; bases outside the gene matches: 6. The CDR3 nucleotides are TGTGCCAGCAGCCAAGACAGGGTCAATGAAAAACTGTTTTTT. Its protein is CASSQDRVNEKLFF.